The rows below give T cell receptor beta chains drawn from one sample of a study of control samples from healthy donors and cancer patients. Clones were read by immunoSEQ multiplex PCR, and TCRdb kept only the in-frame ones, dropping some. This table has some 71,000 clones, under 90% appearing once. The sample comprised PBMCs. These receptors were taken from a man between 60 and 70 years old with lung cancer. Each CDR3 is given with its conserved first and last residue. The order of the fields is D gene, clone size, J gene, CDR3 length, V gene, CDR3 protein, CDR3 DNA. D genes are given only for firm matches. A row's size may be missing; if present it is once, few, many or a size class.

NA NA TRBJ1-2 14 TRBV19 CASSIDRNNYGYTF TGTGCCAGTAGTATCGACAGGAATAACTATGGCTACACCTTC
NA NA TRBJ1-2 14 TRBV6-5 CASTYRAEAKGYTF TGTGCCAGCACCTACAGGGCAGAGGCTAAAGGCTACACCTTC
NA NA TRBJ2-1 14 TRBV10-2 CASYEGTSYNEQFF TGCGCCAGCTACGAGGGAACGTCCTACAATGAGCAGTTCTTC
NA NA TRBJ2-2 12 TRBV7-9 CASSLNIGELFF TGTGCCAGCAGCCTCAACATCGGGGAGCTGTTTTTT
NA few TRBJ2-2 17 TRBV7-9 CASSWRGSPANTGELFF TGTGCCAGCAGCTGGCGGGGCTCCCCCGCGAACACCGGGGAGCTGTTTTTT
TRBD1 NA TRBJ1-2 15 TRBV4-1 CASSHMAGGNYGYTF TGCGCCAGCAGCCATATGGCAGGGGGTAACTATGGCTACACCTTC
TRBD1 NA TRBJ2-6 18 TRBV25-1 CASSKKDRGRGGANVLTF TGTGCCAGCAGCAAAAAAGACAGGGGGCGAGGTGGGGCCAACGTCCTGACTTTC
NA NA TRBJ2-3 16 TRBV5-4 CASSVTGRQGTDTQYF TGTGCCAGCAGCGTGACGGGACGTCAGGGCACAGATACGCAGTATTTT
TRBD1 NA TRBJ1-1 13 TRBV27 CAILGGTGSEAFF TGTGCCATCCTCGGGGGGACAGGGTCTGAAGCTTTCTTT
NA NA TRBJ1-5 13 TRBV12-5 CASGLEGPQPQHF TGTGCTAGTGGGCTCGAGGGTCCTCAGCCCCAGCATTTT
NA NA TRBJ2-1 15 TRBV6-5 CASSPPPSSYNEQFF TGTGCCAGCAGTCCTCCACCCTCCTCCTACAATGAGCAGTTCTTC
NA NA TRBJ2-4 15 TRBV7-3 CASSLMGGSKNIQYF TGTGCCAGCAGCTTAATGGGGGGCTCCAAAAACATTCAGTACTTC
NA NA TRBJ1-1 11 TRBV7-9 CASGRIGVAFF TGTGCCAGCGGACGGATCGGTGTAGCTTTCTTT
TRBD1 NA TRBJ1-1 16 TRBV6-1 CASSVGTGYMNTEAFF TGTGCCAGCAGTGTAGGGACAGGATATATGAACACTGAAGCTTTCTTT
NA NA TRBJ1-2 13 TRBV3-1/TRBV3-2 CASSQGTVYGYTF TGTGCCAGCAGCCAAGGGACAGTCTATGGCTACACCTTC
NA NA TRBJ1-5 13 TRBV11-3 CASSLGLNQPQHF TGTGCCAGCAGCTTAGGACTGAATCAGCCCCAGCATTTT
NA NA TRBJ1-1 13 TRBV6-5 CASSSLSSSLTFF TGTGCCAGCAGTTCTCTCAGCTCTTCCCTTACTTTCTTT
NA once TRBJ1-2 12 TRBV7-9 CASSPMGGGYTF TGTGCCAGCAGCCCTATGGGCGGGGGCTACACCTTC
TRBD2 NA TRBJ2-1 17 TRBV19 CASSIGFGTSGGDEQFF TGTGCCAGTAGTATCGGGTTTGGGACTAGCGGTGGGGATGAGCAGTTCTTC
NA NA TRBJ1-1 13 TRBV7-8 CASSADSNTEAFF TGTGCCAGCAGCGCCGACAGCAACACTGAAGCTTTCTTT